Listed below are T cell receptor beta chains from one sample, sequenced in a study of regulatory T cells in long-lasting Graves disease. One entry per CDR3 protein results from TCRdb running MiXCR on the multiplex PCR reads. The sample holds around 450,000 distinct CDR3 sequences, about 15% seen once. These data also formed part of another study, on T cells in Graves' hyperthyroidism and ophthalmopathy.

This material consisted of peripheral blood mononuclear cells (PBMCs), taken at new diagnosis, from a patient treated with antithyroid drugs. These receptors were taken from a woman aged 40 to 50 with Graves disease. CDR3s include the opening cysteine and the closing phenylalanine or tryptophan. A D gene is named only where the DNA matches it firmly. Some rows mark clone size as missing; the rest say once, few, many or name a class of expanded clone.

V gene	clone size	D gene	J gene	CDR3 protein	CDR3 DNA
TRBV18	.	.	TRBJ1-1	CASSPVSGSWRTEAFF	TGTGCCAGCTCACCAGTTTCAGGGAGTTGGCGCACTGAAGCTTTCTTT
TRBV20-1	.	.	TRBJ1-2	CSARVRGNYGYTF	TGCAGTGCTAGAGTCAGGGGAAACTATGGCTACACCTTC
TRBV27	many	TRBD1	TRBJ1-2	CASSFGQAYGYTF	TGTGCCAGCAGTTTCGGACAGGCCTATGGCTACACCTTC
TRBV28	.	.	TRBJ1-4	CASVGNEKLFF	TGTGCCAGCGTCGGGAATGAAAAACTGTTTTTT
TRBV27	few	.	TRBJ2-2	CASSLGGMSTGELFF	TGTGCCAGCAGTTTAGGGGGGATGAGCACCGGGGAGCTGTTTTTT
TRBV7-6	many	.	TRBJ2-5	CASSLSFQETQYF	TGTGCCAGCAGCTTAAGTTTCCAAGAGACCCAGTACTTC
TRBV6-5	.	.	TRBJ2-4	CASSDSKGLAGKNIQYF	TGTGCCAGCAGTGACTCGAAGGGGCTGGCGGGGAAAAACATTCAGTACTTC
TRBV18	many	.	TRBJ1-1	CASSRASNTEAFF	TGTGCCAGCTCCAGGGCCTCGAACACTGAAGCTTTCTTT
TRBV2	many	.	TRBJ2-2	CASSDSVGELFF	TGTGCCAGCAGTGATTCGGTCGGGGAGCTGTTTTTT
TRBV5-6	.	TRBD1	TRBJ1-6	CASSVYDRGALHF	TGTGCCAGCAGCGTCTATGACAGGGGGGCCCTCCACTTT
TRBV5-1	.	.	TRBJ2-7	CASSQEQGYEQYF	TGCGCCAGCAGCCAGGAACAGGGCTACGAGCAGTACTTC
TRBV7-2	few	TRBD1	TRBJ2-2	CASSLRTGSPTGELFF	TGTGCCAGCAGCTTGAGGACAGGGTCACCCACCGGGGAGCTGTTTTTT
TRBV29-1	many	.	TRBJ1-1	CSFSRGFEAFF	TGCAGCTTCAGCCGGGGATTTGAAGCTTTCTTT
TRBV3-1	.	TRBD1	TRBJ1-3	CASSPTGVAGNTIYF	TGTGCCAGCAGCCCGACAGGGGTAGCTGGAAACACCATATATTTT
TRBV2	many	.	TRBJ2-1	CASSEALRVGNEQFF	TGTGCCAGCAGTGAAGCGCTTCGGGTTGGCAATGAGCAGTTCTTC
TRBV5-5	.	TRBD1	TRBJ1-3	CASSLIGGAGNTIYF	TGTGCCAGCAGCTTGATAGGGGGCGCGGGAAACACCATATATTTT
TRBV5-1	many	.	TRBJ2-1	CASSFDTFNEQFF	TGCGCCAGCAGCTTCGACACTTTCAATGAGCAGTTCTTC
TRBV12-3/TRBV12-4	many	TRBD1	TRBJ1-5	CASSPRQGLGQPQHF	TGTGCCAGCAGTCCTCGACAGGGGCTGGGTCAGCCCCAGCATTTT
TRBV27	many	TRBD1	TRBJ1-5	CASSLSLPGQGGGQPQHF	TGTGCCAGCAGTTTGTCCCTCCCTGGACAGGGAGGGGGTCAGCCCCAGCATTTT
TRBV6-2/TRBV6-3	many	TRBD1	TRBJ2-2	CASSRQGNTGELFF	TGTGCCAGCAGTAGACAGGGTAACACCGGGGAGCTGTTTTTT
TRBV6-1	many	.	TRBJ1-6	CASSEDGDSPLHF	TGTGCCAGCAGTGAAGACGGGGATTCACCCCTCCACTTT
TRBV13	many	.	TRBJ2-1	CASSATEGVPYNEQFF	TGTGCCAGCAGCGCGACCGAGGGAGTCCCCTACAATGAGCAGTTCTTC
TRBV11-3	many	TRBD2	TRBJ2-3	CASSFRTSGRATDTQYF	TGTGCCAGCAGCTTTAGGACTAGCGGGAGGGCAACAGATACGCAGTATTTT
TRBV18	few	TRBD1	TRBJ1-4	CASSPWVNRGGEKLFF	TGTGCCAGCTCGCCCTGGGTCAACAGGGGAGGTGAAAAACTGTTTTTT
TRBV11-2	many	TRBD2	TRBJ2-2	CASTRTSGSGGGGGELFF	TGTGCCAGCACCCGGACTAGCGGGAGTGGCGGGGGAGGCGGGGAGCTGTTTTTT
TRBV4-1	.	TRBD2	TRBJ2-3	CASSGTSGSTTDTQYF	TGCGCCAGCAGCGGGACTAGCGGGAGCACGACAGATACGCAGTATTTT
TRBV28	many	.	TRBJ2-2	CASSLKPGAGSGELFF	TGTGCCAGCAGTTTAAAACCCGGGGCAGGGTCCGGGGAGCTGTTTTTT
TRBV11-1	few	TRBD2	TRBJ2-1	CASSSRLAGGPKSNEQFF	TGTGCCAGCAGCTCTCGACTAGCGGGAGGGCCTAAGTCCAATGAGCAGTTCTTC
TRBV7-2	many	TRBD2	TRBJ2-3	CASSPGLAPYTDTQYF	TGTGCCAGCAGCCCCGGACTAGCTCCCTACACAGATACGCAGTATTTT
TRBV24-1	many	.	TRBJ1-2	CATSDLAYAYGYTF	TGTGCCACCAGTGATTTGGCCTACGCCTATGGCTACACCTTC
TRBV6-1	.	.	TRBJ2-5	CASRPWRGGGETQYF	TGTGCCAGCAGACCCTGGCGGGGTGGGGGGGAGACCCAGTACTTC
TRBV12-3/TRBV12-4	few	.	TRBJ1-3	CASTLQLLSGNTIYF	TGTGCCAGCACCCTACAGCTGCTCTCTGGAAACACCATATATTTT
TRBV30	many	.	TRBJ2-3	CAWSVKDADTQYF	TGTGCCTGGAGCGTTAAGGATGCAGATACGCAGTATTTT
TRBV27	many	.	TRBJ2-5	CASTQWGRGGETQYF	TGTGCCAGCACCCAGTGGGGGCGCGGGGGTGAGACCCAGTACTTC
TRBV10-3	many	TRBD2	TRBJ2-3	CASLNSGRAPFGTDTQYF	TGTGCCAGTCTGAACAGCGGGAGGGCCCCCTTCGGCACAGATACGCAGTATTTT
TRBV6-1	many	.	TRBJ1-5	CASSEYSRSNQPQHF	TGTGCCAGCAGTGAATATTCCCGATCCAATCAGCCCCAGCATTTT
TRBV11-2	many	TRBD1	TRBJ2-7	CASSLDLGGTGAYEQYF	TGTGCCAGCAGCTTAGATTTAGGAGGGACAGGGGCCTACGAGCAGTACTTC
TRBV12-3/TRBV12-4	many	.	TRBJ2-1	CASSFPTTGYNEQFF	TGTGCCAGCAGTTTCCCCACGACGGGGTACAATGAGCAGTTCTTC
TRBV12-3/TRBV12-4	.	.	TRBJ2-1	CASSRKRTNEQFF	TGTGCCAGCAGTAGGAAGCGGACCAATGAGCAGTTCTTC
TRBV4-1	.	TRBD1	TRBJ2-7	CASSHRTGTYEQYF	TGCGCCAGCAGCCATAGGACAGGGACCTACGAGCAGTACTTC
TRBV12-3/TRBV12-4	many	TRBD2	TRBJ2-1	CASTLSGRSGNEQFF	TGTGCCAGCACTCTTAGCGGGAGATCAGGCAATGAGCAGTTCTTC
TRBV10-2	.	TRBD2	TRBJ2-3	CASSGLAGVPADTQYF	TGCGCCAGCAGTGGTCTAGCGGGAGTCCCGGCAGATACGCAGTATTTT
TRBV14	few	TRBD2	TRBJ2-5	CASSQGLSGRETQYF	TGTGCCAGCAGCCAAGGTCTTAGCGGGAGGGAGACCCAGTACTTC
TRBV6-1	many	.	TRBJ1-5	CASSVQDRDYQPQHF	TGTGCCAGCAGTGTCCAGGACAGAGATTATCAGCCCCAGCATTTT
TRBV10-3	many	.	TRBJ2-1	CAISESKRSSYNEQFF	TGTGCCATCAGTGAGTCAAAGCGGAGCTCCTACAATGAGCAGTTCTTC